The 2 T cell receptor beta chains presented below share a single source sample, sequenced in a study of cytomegalovirus exposure and HLA in healthy donors. PCR used 60 Vbeta primers and 13 Jbeta primers. The protocol was immunoSEQ multiplex PCR, while the TCRdb copy is restricted to in-frame clones and leaves out a portion. Seen here are roughly 110,000 clones, less than 80% observed once, and the top ten hold roughly 8%. What was sequenced was PBMCs. Receptors originate from a man aged 25-40 years in good health and CMV-seronegative.

V gene TRBV7-2 combines with J gene TRBJ2-1; D gene uncertain. Germline V gene data show CDR1 as SGHTA and CDR2 as FQGNSA. Trimming pared 0 bases from V and 2 bases from J, leaving 11 bases between. This CDR3 has 16 residues. The CDR3 nucleotides are TGTGCCAGCAGCTTAGCGGGCACGGCCACCTACAATGAGCAGTTCTTC. Protein: CASSLAGTATYNEQFF.

V and J are TRBV9 and TRBJ2-5; D call uncertain. This CDR3 has 12 amino acids. Germline-derived CDR1 and CDR2 are SGDLS and YYNGEE. V lost 0 bases and J lost 5, with 5 bases in between. The CDR3 loop reads CASSVDGETQYF. CDR3 bases: TGTGCCAGCAGCGTAGATGGCGAGACCCAGTACTTC.